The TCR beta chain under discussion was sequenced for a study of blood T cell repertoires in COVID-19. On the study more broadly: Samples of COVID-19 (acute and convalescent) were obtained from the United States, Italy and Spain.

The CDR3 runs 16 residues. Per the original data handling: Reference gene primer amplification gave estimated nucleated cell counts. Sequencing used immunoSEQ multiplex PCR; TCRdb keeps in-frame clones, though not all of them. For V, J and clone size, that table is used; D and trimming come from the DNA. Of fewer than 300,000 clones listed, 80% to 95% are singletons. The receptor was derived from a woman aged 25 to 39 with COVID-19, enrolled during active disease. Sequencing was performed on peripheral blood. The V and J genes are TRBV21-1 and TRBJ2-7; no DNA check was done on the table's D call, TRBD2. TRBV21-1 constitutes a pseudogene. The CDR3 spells CASSKKVAGLNYEQYF. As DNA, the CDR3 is TGTGCCAGCAGCAAGAAAGTAGCGGGCCTGAACTACGAGCAGTACTTC.